The 11 T cell receptor beta chains reported below all come from one sample, sequenced in a study of cytomegalovirus exposure and HLA in healthy donors. PCR used 60 Vbeta primers and 13 Jbeta primers. Sequencing was performed with immunoSEQ multiplex PCR; in TCRdb, only in-frame clones are kept and a portion is missing. The sample contains some 170,000 clones, roughly two thirds of which appear only once. Sequencing was performed on PBMCs. These receptors came from a woman in her thirties in good health and CMV-seronegative.

The V call is TRBV2, the J call TRBJ2-7; the match to TRBD1 covers 12 bases. The CDR3 is made up of 15 amino acids. Germline CDR1 is SNHLY and CDR2 is FYNNEI. J was trimmed by 6 bases and V by 6 bases; bases with no gene match: 9. The CDR3 DNA sequence: TGTGCCAGCAGCGAGGCCGGGACAGGGGGCCTCGAGCAGTACTTC. Translated, it gives CASSEAGTGGLEQYF.

The genes are TRBV18 and TRBJ1-6; 7 nucleotides match TRBD1. This CDR3 contains 16 residues. J gave up 7 bases and V 2 bases, and 8 bases lay outside the gene matches. Looked up from germline, CDR1 is KGHSH and CDR2 is LQKENI. The CDR3 is CASSPGAGGLNSPLHF. The CDR3 nucleotides read TGTGCCAGCTCACCAGGGGCAGGGGGTTTAAATTCACCCCTCCACTTT.

This chain uses TRBV19 with TRBJ2-3; 9 bases map to TRBD2. Germline lookup yields CDR1 LNHDA and CDR2 SQIVND (reference sequence). The CDR3 spans 14 residues. Trimming cost V 5 bases and J 4 bases; bases outside gene matches: 4. CDR3 loop: CASSPSGIPDTQYF. DNA of the CDR3: TGTGCCAGTAGTCCTAGCGGGATCCCAGATACGCAGTATTTT.

The V and J genes are TRBV5-6 and TRBJ2-1, with 11 bases matching TRBD1. The CDR3 is 17 residues long. Trimming removed 0 bases from V and 6 bases from J; junction bases left unmatched: 8. CDR1 is SGHDT and CDR2 is YYEEEE in the germline V gene. This chain's CDR3 is CASSLVSGTGGTNEQFF. DNA for the CDR3: TGTGCCAGCAGCTTGGTTTCTGGGACAGGGGGGACCAATGAGCAGTTCTTC.

The chain employs TRBV2 and TRBJ1-5; a possible D gene is TRBD1 (5 bases). Germline V gene sequence: CDR1 SNHLY, CDR2 FYNNEI. Trimming left V 3 bases short and J 7 bases short, with 13 bases between. This CDR3 is built from 14 residues. CDR3 in amino acids: CASSDYLGQQPQHF. The CDR3 coding sequence is TGTGCCAGCAGTGATTATTTGGGGCAACAGCCCCAGCATTTT.

J is TRBJ2-5 and V is TRBV15; 7 bases match TRBD1. The tail of the sequence fits TRBJ2-7 better, so the J call may be wrong. The CDR3 sequence is 14 residues long. Germline V gene data show CDR1 as LNHNV and CDR2 as YYDKDF (reference sequence). The CDR3 sequence is CATRDGQVGYEQYF. DNA for the CDR3: TGTGCCACCAGAGATGGACAGGTGGGCTACGAGCAGTACTTC.

This clone occurred a few times. The chain joins TRBV27 to TRBJ2-7, with TRBD1 matching over 7 bases. From germline, CDR1 is MNHEY and CDR2 SMNVEV (reference sequence). The CDR3 covers 14 residues. J was trimmed by 6 bases and V by 1 base; bases with no gene match: 6. CDR3 in amino acids: CASSLWGTEGEQYF. CDR3 coding DNA: TGTGCCAGCAGTTTATGGGGGACAGAGGGCGAGCAGTACTTC.

The chain employs TRBV28 and TRBJ1-2; 8 bases fit TRBD1. J was trimmed by 4 bases and V by 5 bases; bases with no gene match: 6. Looked up from germline, CDR1 is MDHEN and CDR2 is SYDVKM. The CDR3 runs to 14 residues. CDR3 in amino acids: CASSIGTGTYGYTF. The CDR3 DNA sequence: TGTGCCAGCAGTATCGGGACAGGTACCTATGGCTACACCTTC.

In its sample, this clone was seen once. The CDR3 reads CASSFFAGVGEQYF. DNA of the CDR3: TGTGCCAGCAGCTTCTTCGCGGGAGTCGGAGAGCAGTACTTC. V gene TRBV5-6 combines with J gene TRBJ2-7, with 7 nucleotides matching TRBD2. The ends lost 2 bases at V and 7 bases at J; junction bases unmatched: 9. The CDR3 is 14 residues long. The germline gives CDR1 SGHDT, CDR2 YYEEEE. Using reference TRBV5-6 and TRBJ2-7 for the parts outside the CDR3, the full variable domain is DAGVTQSPTHLIKTRGQQVTLRCSPKSGHDTVSWYQQALGQGPQFIFQYYEEEERQRGNFPDRFSGHQFPNYSSELNVNALLLGDSALYLCASSFFAGVGEQYFGPGTRLTVT.

This sequence joins TRBV27 and TRBJ1-4; 11 nucleotides agree with TRBD1. Germline CDR1 and CDR2: MNHEY and SMNVEV (reference sequence). The V gene end was trimmed by 6 bases and the J gene end by 1 base; junction bases not matched to a gene: 4. The CDR3 totals 16 residues. Here the CDR3 reads CASSPGTGGTNEKLFF. The CDR3 nucleotides are TGTGCCAGCAGCCCCGGGACAGGGGGAACTAATGAAAAACTGTTTTTT. Looking up the rest from reference TRBV27 and TRBJ1-4 gives the full variable domain: EAQVTQNPRYLITVTGKKLTVTCSQNMNHEYMSWYRQDPGLGLRQIYYSMNVEVTDKGDVPEGYKVSRKEKRNFPLILESPSPNQTSLYFCASSPGTGGTNEKLFFGSGTQLSVL.

The rearrangement links TRBV28 to TRBJ2-7; no clear D. V lost 6 bases to trimming and J lost 2 bases, with 8 bases between them. Germline V lookup: CDR1 MDHEN, CDR2 SYDVKM. The length of the CDR3 is 12 residues. The CDR3 nucleotides are TGTGCCAGCAGCTTTGGGCCCTACGAGCAGTACTTC. Amino acids: CASSFGPYEQYF.